A selection of T cell receptor beta chains follows, all from one sample in a study of control samples from healthy donors and cancer patients. The protocol was immunoSEQ multiplex PCR, while the TCRdb copy is restricted to in-frame clones and leaves out a portion. The sample has 150,000 to 200,000 clones; 90% to 95% are singletons. The material sequenced was blood. Every receptor here comes from a woman aged 18-35 years in good health. The CDR3 runs from the conserved cysteine through the conserved F or W. Each record gives: J gene, clone size, V gene, CDR3 protein. Size is omitted from some rows. Given values are once, few, many or a class for expanded clones.

>TRBJ2-2|.|TRBV10-3
CAISEDGDTNTGELFF
>TRBJ2-5|.|TRBV15
CATSRDFGMETQYF
>TRBJ2-7|few|TRBV6-2/TRBV6-3
CASSSPLGLPPYEQYF
>TRBJ2-3|few|TRBV7-2
CASSSSGGEATQYF
>TRBJ2-7|.|TRBV4-1
CASSQDPGSSGSSYEQYF
>TRBJ1-2|.|TRBV7-2
CASSLANVAGAGYTF
>TRBJ1-5|few|TRBV10-1
CASSRTGGRSNQPQHF
>TRBJ2-4|once|TRBV27
CASSTGGIKNIQYF
>TRBJ1-1|.|TRBV4-1
CASSQGRWNTEAFF
>TRBJ2-7|.|TRBV27
CASSSRPGALSYEQYF
>TRBJ1-1|.|TRBV13
CASSFPPGRRDTEAFF
>TRBJ1-2|.|TRBV28
CASSEGALEGPYGYTF
>TRBJ2-7|.|TRBV6-5
CASSFGTLASYEQYF
>TRBJ1-1|.|TRBV3-1/TRBV3-2
CASSQAGQGMNTEAFF
>TRBJ2-3|once|TRBV5-8
CASSFPPDSGPTDTQYF
>TRBJ1-2|once|TRBV6-6
CASSGYRGDYGYTF
>TRBJ1-4|once|TRBV5-8
CASSWGAGAGEKLFF
>TRBJ1-2|.|TRBV5-1
CASSSLSGQAPDTF
>TRBJ1-1|.|TRBV11-2
CASSLVRETEAFF
>TRBJ2-5|.|TRBV12-3/TRBV12-4
CASRLVETQYF
>TRBJ1-1|.|TRBV5-1
CASSSGRATEAFF
>TRBJ1-3|.|TRBV5-1
CASSPDPTIGIPGNTIYF
>TRBJ2-7|.|TRBV5-1
CASSLTAQPPYEQYF
>TRBJ2-1|.|TRBV7-2
CASSPGTAYNEQFF
>TRBJ1-5|.|TRBV6-2/TRBV6-3
CASSYMGTWQPQHF
>TRBJ1-4|.|TRBV19
CASSIRGAASTNEKLFF
>TRBJ1-1|.|TRBV11-2
CASSPSLNTEAFF
>TRBJ1-6|once|TRBV11-3
CASSLVQGASPLHF
>TRBJ2-1|.|TRBV11-1
CASSLGSGGYEQFF
>TRBJ2-5|.|TRBV18
CASSPDRAETQYF
>TRBJ1-3|few|TRBV11-2
CASILSGNTIYF
>TRBJ1-2|.|TRBV3-1/TRBV3-2
CASSLTGGNYGYTF
>TRBJ2-7|.|TRBV28
CASRSPYEQYF
>TRBJ2-5|.|TRBV27
CASRTAGGKTQYF
>TRBJ1-3|once|TRBV18
CASSRATSGNTIYF
>TRBJ1-2|.|TRBV7-2
CASSLVGAVTVGYGYTF
>TRBJ2-3|.|TRBV23-1
CASSHPWYTDTQYF
>TRBJ1-2|.|TRBV10-3
CAISEVGTGYGYTF
>TRBJ1-2|.|TRBV7-2
CASSLGGNGGEGYTF
>TRBJ2-3|.|TRBV6-2/TRBV6-3
CASSLGFTDTQYF
>TRBJ2-7|.|TRBV7-2
CASSLAGSGGLRYEQYF
>TRBJ2-4|.|TRBV11-2
CASSHLRGAGKNIQYF